This paragraph reports one T cell receptor beta chain. This sample stems from a study of PD-1 blockade in classical Hodgkin lymphoma. The time point here: cycle 4 day 1 (C4D1), after 5 to 7 weeks of nivolumab. No patient escaped relapse after autologous stem cell transplantation, and brentuximab vedotin exposure varied. This table comes from immunoSEQ multiplex PCR, and its TCRdb copy is limited to in-frame clones, with some not included. Of 57,000 or so clones listed, nearly 90% are singletons. This sequence originates from a human donor with classical Hodgkin lymphoma. The specimen comprised peripheral blood mononuclear cells (PBMCs), sampled before the fourth cycle of nivolumab.

The CDR3 bases are TGTGCCTGGATTTCCTACTTGACAGTCCCCGCCTACGGCTACACCTTC. As protein: CAWISYLTVPAYGYTF. This chain uses TRBV30 with TRBJ1-2; TRBD1 is a possible D gene (5 bases). The germline V gene has CDR1 GTSNPN and CDR2 SVGIG (reference sequence). The CDR3 runs to 16 residues. Trimming removed 4 bases from V and 8 bases from J, with 26 bases in between. The full variable domain, in which reference TRBV30 and TRBJ1-2 provide the parts outside the CDR3, is SQTIHQWPATLVQPVGSPLSLECTVEGTSNPNLYWYRQAAGRGLQLLFYSVGIGQISSEVPQNLSASRPQDRQFILSSKKLLLSDSGFYLCAWISYLTVPAYGYTFGSGTRLTVV.